The following is a T cell receptor beta chain sequence with its context. Profiled with immunoSEQ multiplex PCR; TCRdb holds only in-frame clones, not every one. This table has 150,000 to 200,000 clones, 90% to 95% appearing once. This specimen belongs to a study of blood T cell repertoires in COVID-19. Whole-study context: The origin of the acute and convalescent COVID-19 samples was the United States, Italy and Spain. PBMCs, B-cell-depleted T cells, or T cells provided the cDNA or gDNA that made up the material.

Germline lookup yields CDR1 SGDLS and CDR2 YYNGEE. This CDR3 is 15 amino acids long. Losses at the gene ends were 0 bases for V and 5 bases for J; bases not matched to a gene: 1. Sequencing was done on a sample of peripheral blood. This TCR was sampled from a man aged 45-60 years with acute or convalescent COVID-19. The V and J genes are TRBV9 and TRBJ2-2; 10 bases agree with TRBD1. The CDR3 region is CASSVGTGGTGELFF. CDR3 nucleotides: TGTGCCAGCAGCGTAGGGACAGGGGGGACCGGGGAGCTGTTTTTT.